This TCR beta chain was documented in a study of shared clonotypes between healthy human individuals. Sorted-subset replicate PCR reactions were performed with about 200 ng DNA, corresponding to 30,000 or so T cell genomes. Assay: immunoSEQ multiplex PCR; the TCRdb copy retains only in-frame clones and omits some. In the table there are roughly 2 million clones, less than 95% of which are singletons. Findings and caveats of the study: Against clonotypes common to all four donors, non-shared ones had lower generation probabilities. A small donor pool kept down the genetic and exposure-history diversity that was represented.

Regarding this clone: Its specificity is unknown.

Germline CDR1 and CDR2: LGHNA and YSLEER. The CDR3 consists of 14 residues. V dropped 0 bases and J dropped 3 bases, with 9 bases sitting between them. CD8 cells classed as naive were CD45RO-negative and positively selected for CCR7, excluding terminally differentiated effector memory CD45RA+ cells. Donors, healthy HIV-negative adults, lacked recent acute infections or vaccinations. The sample taken for sequencing was naive CD8+ T cells sorted from blood. The clonotype originates from a man between 18 and 35 years old in good health. This sequence joins TRBV4-3 and TRBJ2-7; D unclear. The CDR3 is CASSQDYQDYEQYF. CDR3 DNA: TGCGCCAGCAGCCAAGATTACCAGGACTACGAGCAGTACTTC.